The present TCR beta chain was sequenced within a study of cytomegalovirus exposure and HLA in healthy donors. This clone was counted once. Here immunoSEQ multiplex PCR was the method, and the copy in TCRdb shows in-frame clones only, minus some. The sample holds 98,000 or so clones; 70% to 85% are singletons and the top ten take approximately 3%. What was sequenced was PBMCs. This TCR was sampled from a woman under 30 in good health and CMV-seronegative.

The CDR3 coding sequence is TGTGCCAGAAGCTTGGAGTTATCGGCGGAAGATAGCACAGATACGCAGTATTTT. Its translation: CARSLELSAEDSTDTQYF. The gene calls are TRBV5-3 and TRBJ2-3; D is unclear. TRBV5-3 is an ORF, and what it does is uncertain. Trimming removed 0 bases from V and 0 bases from J, with 17 bases in between. This CDR3 is built from 18 residues.